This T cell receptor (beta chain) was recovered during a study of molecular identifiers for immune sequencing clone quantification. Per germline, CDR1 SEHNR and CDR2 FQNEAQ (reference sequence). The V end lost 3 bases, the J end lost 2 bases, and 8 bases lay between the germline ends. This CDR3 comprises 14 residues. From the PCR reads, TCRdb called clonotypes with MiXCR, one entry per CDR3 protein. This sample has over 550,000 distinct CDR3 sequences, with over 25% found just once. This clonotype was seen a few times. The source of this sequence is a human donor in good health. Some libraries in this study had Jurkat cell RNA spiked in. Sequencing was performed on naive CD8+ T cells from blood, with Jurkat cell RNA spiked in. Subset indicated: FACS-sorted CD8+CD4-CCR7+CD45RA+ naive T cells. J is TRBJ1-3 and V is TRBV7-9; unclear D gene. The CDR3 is CASSFQSAGNTIYF. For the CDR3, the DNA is TGTGCCAGCAGCTTCCAGAGTGCTGGAAACACCATATATTTT. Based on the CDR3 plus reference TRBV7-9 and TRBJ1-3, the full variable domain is DTGVSQNPRHKITKRGQNVTFRCDPISEHNRLYWYRQTLGQGPEFLTYFQNEAQLEKSRLLSDRFSAERPKGSFSTLEIQRTEQGDSAMYLCASSFQSAGNTIYFGEGSWLTVV.